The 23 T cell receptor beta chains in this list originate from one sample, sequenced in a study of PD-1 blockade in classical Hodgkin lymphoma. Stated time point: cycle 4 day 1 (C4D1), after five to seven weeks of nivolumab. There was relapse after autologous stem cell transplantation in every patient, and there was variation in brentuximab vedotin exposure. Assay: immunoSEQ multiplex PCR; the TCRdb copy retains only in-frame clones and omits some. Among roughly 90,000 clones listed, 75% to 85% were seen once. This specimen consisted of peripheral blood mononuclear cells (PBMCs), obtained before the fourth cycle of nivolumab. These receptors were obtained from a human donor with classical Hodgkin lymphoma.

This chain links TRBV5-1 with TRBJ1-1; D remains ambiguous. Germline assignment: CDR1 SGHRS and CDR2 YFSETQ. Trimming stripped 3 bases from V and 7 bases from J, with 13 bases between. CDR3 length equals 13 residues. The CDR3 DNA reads TGCGCCAGCAGCTCGGAAGGGATCGATGAAGCTTTCTTT. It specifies CASSSEGIDEAFF.

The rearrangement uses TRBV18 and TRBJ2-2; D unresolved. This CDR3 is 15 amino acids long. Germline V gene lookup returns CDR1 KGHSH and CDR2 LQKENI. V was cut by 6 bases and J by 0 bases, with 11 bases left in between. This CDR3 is CASSLSGPNTGELFF. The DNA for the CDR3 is TGTGCCAGCTCCTTAAGTGGTCCGAACACCGGGGAGCTGTTTTTT.

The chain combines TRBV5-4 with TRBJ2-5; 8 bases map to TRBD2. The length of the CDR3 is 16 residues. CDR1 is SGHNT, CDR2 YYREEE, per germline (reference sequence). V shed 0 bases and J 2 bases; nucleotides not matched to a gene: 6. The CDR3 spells CASSLVGRATQETQYF. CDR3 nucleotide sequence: TGTGCCAGCAGCTTGGTCGGGAGGGCCACACAAGAGACCCAGTACTTC.

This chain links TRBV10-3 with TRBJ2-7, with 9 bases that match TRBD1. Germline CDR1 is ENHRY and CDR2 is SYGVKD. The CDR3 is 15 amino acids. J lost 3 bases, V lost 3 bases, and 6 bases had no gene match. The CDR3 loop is CAISDYDRGGYEQYF. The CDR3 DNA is TGTGCCATCAGTGATTATGACAGGGGGGGCTACGAGCAGTACTTC.

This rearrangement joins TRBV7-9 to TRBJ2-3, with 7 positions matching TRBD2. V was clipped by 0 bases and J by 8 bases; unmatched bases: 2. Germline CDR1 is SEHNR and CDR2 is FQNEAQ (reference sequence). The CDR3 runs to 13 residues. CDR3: CASSLAGGGTQYF. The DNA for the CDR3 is TGTGCCAGCAGCTTAGCCGGCGGGGGTACGCAGTATTTT. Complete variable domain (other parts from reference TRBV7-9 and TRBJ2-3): DTGVSQNPRHKITKRGQNVTFRCDPISEHNRLYWYRQTLGQGPEFLTYFQNEAQLEKSRLLSDRFSAERPKGSFSTLEIQRTEQGDSAMYLCASSLAGGGTQYFGPGTRLTVL.

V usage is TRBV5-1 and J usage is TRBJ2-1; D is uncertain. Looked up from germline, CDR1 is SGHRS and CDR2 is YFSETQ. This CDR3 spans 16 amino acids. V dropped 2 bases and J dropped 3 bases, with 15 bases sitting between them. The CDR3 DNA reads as TGCGCCAGCAGCTTAAATCAGGCCCAATACTACAATGAGCAGTTCTTC. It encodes CASSLNQAQYYNEQFF.

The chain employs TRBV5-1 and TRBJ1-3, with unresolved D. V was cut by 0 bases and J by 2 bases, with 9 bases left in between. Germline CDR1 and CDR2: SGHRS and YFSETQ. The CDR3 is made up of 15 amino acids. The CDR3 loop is CASSLEGFPGNTIYF. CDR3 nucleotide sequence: TGCGCCAGCAGCTTGGAAGGGTTCCCTGGAAACACCATATATTTT.

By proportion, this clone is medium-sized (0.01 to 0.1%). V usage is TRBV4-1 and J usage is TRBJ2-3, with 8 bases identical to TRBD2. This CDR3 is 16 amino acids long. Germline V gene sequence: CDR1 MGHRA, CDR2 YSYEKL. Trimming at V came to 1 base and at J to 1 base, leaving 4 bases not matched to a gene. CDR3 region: CASSQVGTSGTDTQYF. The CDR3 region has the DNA TGCGCCAGCAGCCAAGTGGGGACTAGTGGCACAGATACGCAGTATTTT.

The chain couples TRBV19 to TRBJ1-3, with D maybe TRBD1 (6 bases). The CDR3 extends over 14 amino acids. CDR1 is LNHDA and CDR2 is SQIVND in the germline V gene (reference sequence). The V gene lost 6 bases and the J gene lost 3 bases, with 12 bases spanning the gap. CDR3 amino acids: CASRVQGRGNTIYF. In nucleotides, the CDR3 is TGTGCCAGTAGAGTACAGGGACGTGGAAACACCATATATTTT.

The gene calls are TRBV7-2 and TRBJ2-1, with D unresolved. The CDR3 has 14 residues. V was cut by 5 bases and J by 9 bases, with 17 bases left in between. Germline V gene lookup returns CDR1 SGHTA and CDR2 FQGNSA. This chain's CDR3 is CASSPSGPRVEQFF. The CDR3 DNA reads TGTGCCAGCAGCCCTTCAGGCCCCCGGGTTGAGCAGTTCTTC.

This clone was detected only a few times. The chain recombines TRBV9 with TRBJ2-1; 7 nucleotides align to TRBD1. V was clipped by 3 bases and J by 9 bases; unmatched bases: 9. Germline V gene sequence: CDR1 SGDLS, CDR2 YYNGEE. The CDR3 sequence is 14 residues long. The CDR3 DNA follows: TGTGCCAGCAGCGCGAGAGGACAGGATCTTGAGCAGTTCTTC. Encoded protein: CASSARGQDLEQFF.

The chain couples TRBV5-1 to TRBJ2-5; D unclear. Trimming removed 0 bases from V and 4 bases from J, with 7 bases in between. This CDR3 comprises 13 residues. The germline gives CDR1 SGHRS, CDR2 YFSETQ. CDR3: CASSLGWGETQYF. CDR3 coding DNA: TGCGCCAGCAGCTTGGGCTGGGGAGAGACCCAGTACTTC.

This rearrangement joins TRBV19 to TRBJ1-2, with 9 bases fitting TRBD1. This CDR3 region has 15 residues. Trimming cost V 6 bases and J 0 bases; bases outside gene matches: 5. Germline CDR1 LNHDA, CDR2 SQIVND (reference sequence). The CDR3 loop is CASSDTGGANYGYTF. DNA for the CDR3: TGTGCCAGTAGCGATACAGGGGGCGCTAACTATGGCTACACCTTC.

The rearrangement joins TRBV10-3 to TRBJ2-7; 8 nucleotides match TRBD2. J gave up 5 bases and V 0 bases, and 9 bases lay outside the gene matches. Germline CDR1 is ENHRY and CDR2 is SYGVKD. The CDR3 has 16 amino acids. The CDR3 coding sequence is TGTGCCATCAGTGAGTCGAAGGCTAGCGGGCTTGACGAGCAGTACTTC. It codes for CAISESKASGLDEQYF.

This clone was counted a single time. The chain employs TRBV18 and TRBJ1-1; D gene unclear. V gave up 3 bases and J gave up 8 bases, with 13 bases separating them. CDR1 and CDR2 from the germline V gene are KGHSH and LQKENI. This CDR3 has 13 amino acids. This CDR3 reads CASSPGGGREAFF. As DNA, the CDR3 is TGTGCCAGCTCACCGGGAGGCGGTCGGGAAGCTTTCTTT.

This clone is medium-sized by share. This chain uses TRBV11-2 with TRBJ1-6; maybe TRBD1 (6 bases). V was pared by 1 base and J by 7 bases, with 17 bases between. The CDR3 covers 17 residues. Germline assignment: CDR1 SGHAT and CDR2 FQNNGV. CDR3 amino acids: CASSLVGSGQPNSPLHF. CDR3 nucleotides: TGTGCCAGCAGCTTAGTGGGCAGCGGACAGCCGAATTCACCCCTCCACTTT.

The CDR3 is CASSSLGLAGSSYEQYF. In DNA, the CDR3 is TGTGCCAGCAGCTCGCTGGGACTAGCGGGGAGCTCCTACGAGCAGTACTTC. This rearrangement joins TRBV7-2 to TRBJ2-7; 13 nucleotides match TRBD2. The length of the CDR3 is 17 residues. The trim removed 4 bases at V and 0 bases at J, leaving 6 bases unmatched. Germline V gene lookup returns CDR1 SGHTA and CDR2 FQGNSA.

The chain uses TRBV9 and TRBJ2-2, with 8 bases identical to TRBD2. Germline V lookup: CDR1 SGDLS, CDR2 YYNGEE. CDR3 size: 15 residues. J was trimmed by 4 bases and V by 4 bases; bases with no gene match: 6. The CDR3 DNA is TGTGCCAGCAGCCCTCGGGAGGGGCGCACCGGGGAGCTGTTTTTT. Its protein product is CASSPREGRTGELFF.

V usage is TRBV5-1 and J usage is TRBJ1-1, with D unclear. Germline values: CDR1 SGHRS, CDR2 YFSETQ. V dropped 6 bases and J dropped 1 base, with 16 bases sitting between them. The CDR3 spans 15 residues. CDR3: CASTGRGAPNTEAFF. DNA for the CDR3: TGCGCCAGCACGGGCCGCGGAGCCCCGAACACTGAAGCTTTCTTT.

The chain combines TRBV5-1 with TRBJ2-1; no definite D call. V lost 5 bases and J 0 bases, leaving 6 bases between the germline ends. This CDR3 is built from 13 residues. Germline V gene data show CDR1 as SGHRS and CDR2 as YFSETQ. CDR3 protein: CASRQSSYNEQFF. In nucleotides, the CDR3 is TGCGCCAGCAGACAGAGCTCCTACAATGAGCAGTTCTTC.

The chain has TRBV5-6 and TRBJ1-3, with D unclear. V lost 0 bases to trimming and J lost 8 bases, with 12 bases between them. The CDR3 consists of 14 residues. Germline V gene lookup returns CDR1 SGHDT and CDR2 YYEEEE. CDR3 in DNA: TGTGCCAGCAGCTTGGTGGGCCGCCAGGACACCATATATTTT. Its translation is CASSLVGRQDTIYF.

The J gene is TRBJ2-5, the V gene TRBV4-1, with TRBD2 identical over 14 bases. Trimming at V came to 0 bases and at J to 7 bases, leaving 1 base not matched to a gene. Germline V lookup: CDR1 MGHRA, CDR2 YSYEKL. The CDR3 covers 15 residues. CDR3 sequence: CASSQETSGGGTQYF. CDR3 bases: TGCGCCAGCAGCCAAGAGACTAGCGGGGGGGGGACCCAGTACTTC.

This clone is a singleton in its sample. The DNA for the CDR3 is TGCAGCGCCAGTCTAGCCCCCCAACGGGAGACCCAGTACTTC. Translated, it gives CSASLAPQRETQYF. The chain employs TRBV29-1 and TRBJ2-5, with D tentatively TRBD2 (5 bases). V was trimmed by 7 bases and J by 5 bases, leaving 20 bases between them. Germline CDR1 SQVTM, CDR2 ANQGSEA. The CDR3 loop spans 14 amino acids.